The 23 T cell receptor beta chains presented below share a single source sample, sequenced in a study of blood T cell repertoires in COVID-19. This table comes from immunoSEQ multiplex PCR, and its TCRdb copy is limited to in-frame clones, with some not included. The repertoire holds 200,000 to 300,000 clones, with 84% as singletons. Sequencing used peripheral blood. The receptors come from a man aged 50-59 years with acute or convalescent COVID-19.

CDR3 in amino acids: CASSYSWSAVNEQFF. The CDR3, as DNA: TGTGCCAGCAGTTACTCCTGGAGTGCGGTCAATGAGCAGTTCTTC. V gene TRBV6-5 combines with J gene TRBJ2-1, with D uncertain. V was trimmed by 0 bases and J by 6 bases, leaving 12 bases between them. The CDR3 runs 15 residues. Germline CDR1 MNHEY, CDR2 SVGAGI.

The chain links TRBV10-2 to TRBJ1-1; no clear D. Trimming shortened V by 4 bases and J by 0 bases, and 6 bases separated the two germline ends. The germline V gene encodes CDR1 WSHSY and CDR2 SAAADI. CDR3 size: 13 residues. As DNA, the CDR3 is TGCGCCAGCAGTGGGCAGGTGAACACTGAAGCTTTCTTT. It encodes CASSGQVNTEAFF.

The chain employs TRBV30 and TRBJ1-3; D call uncertain. The CDR3 consists of 13 residues. V was shortened by 5 bases and J by 2 bases, with 10 bases between the two germline ends. Germline CDR1 reads GTSNPN; CDR2 reads SVGIG (reference sequence). The chain's CDR3 is CAWGVGAGNTIYF. The CDR3 DNA reads as TGTGCCTGGGGGGTGGGAGCTGGAAACACCATATATTTT.

The chain joins TRBV2 to TRBJ2-7, with a possible D match to TRBD2 (6 bases). The CDR3 contains 16 residues. Germline-derived CDR1 and CDR2 are SNHLY and FYNNEI. Trimming cost V 2 bases and J 2 bases, with 16 bases left between them. The CDR3: CASSERLDYPPYEQYF. The DNA of the CDR3 is TGTGCCAGCAGTGAACGATTGGACTACCCTCCCTACGAGCAGTACTTC.

The gene calls are TRBV20-1 and TRBJ1-5, with 7 bases lining up with TRBD1. Unmatched junction bases numbered 3, after V lost 3 bases and J lost 4 bases. The CDR3 consists of 13 residues. Germline CDR1 is DFQATT and CDR2 is SNEGSKA (reference sequence). As DNA, the CDR3 is TGCAGTGCTAGTGGGACAGTGAATCAGCCCCAGCATTTT. This sequence encodes CSASGTVNQPQHF.

The CDR3 DNA reads as TGTGCCAGCAGCCAACAGGGACAGCCCCTGGGTCAGCCCCAGCATTTT. The encoded protein is CASSQQGQPLGQPQHF. V is TRBV4-2 and J is TRBJ1-5; 7 nucleotides line up with TRBD1. J was trimmed by 6 bases and V by 2 bases; bases with no gene match: 10. The germline V gene has CDR1 LGHNA and CDR2 YNFKEQ. This CDR3 is built from 16 residues.

V and J are TRBV4-1 and TRBJ2-5, with D perhaps TRBD1 (5 bases). The CDR3 contains 15 residues. Trimming pared 1 base from V and 3 bases from J, leaving 12 bases between. Germline V lookup: CDR1 MGHRA, CDR2 YSYEKL. Here the CDR3 DNA reads TGCGCCAGCAGCCAAGTGGGCAGGGCCGAAGAGACCCAGTACTTC. Its protein product is CASSQVGRAEETQYF.

The V call is TRBV3-1 (or the pseudogene TRBV3-2), the J call TRBJ2-7; 7 positions match TRBD2. V was pared by 4 bases and J by 0 bases, with 12 bases of the junction left unmatched. Per the germline V gene, CDR1 is LGHDT and CDR2 is YNNKEL (reference sequence). The CDR3 is 17 residues long. The chain's CDR3 is CASSPSYSGYSSYEQYF. The CDR3 region has the DNA TGTGCCAGCAGCCCCTCTTATAGCGGGTATAGCTCCTACGAGCAGTACTTC.

The rearrangement joins TRBV11-3 to TRBJ2-7; 9 bases align to TRBD1. V lost 0 bases and J lost 2; bases outside the gene matches: 8. CDR3 length: 17 amino acids. Germline V CDR1 and CDR2: SGHNT, YENEEA. The CDR3 DNA follows: TGTGCCAGCAGCTTAGAATGGGGGACAGGGAGGACCTACGAGCAGTACTTC. This sequence encodes CASSLEWGTGRTYEQYF. The whole variable domain, filled in from reference TRBV11-3 and TRBJ2-7, reads EAGVVQSPRYKIIEKKQPVAFWCNPISGHNTLYWYLQNLGQGPELLIRYENEEAVDDSQLPKDRFSAERLKGVDSTLKIQPAELGDSAVYLCASSLEWGTGRTYEQYFGPGTRLTVT.

Only a few counts were recorded for this clone. This chain links TRBV9 with TRBJ2-7; D is possibly TRBD1 (6 bases). Germline-derived CDR1 and CDR2 are SGDLS and YYNGEE. The CDR3 has 14 amino acids. V was cut by 2 bases and J by 1 base, with 10 bases left in between. CDR3 region: CASSVQGNSYEQYF. The CDR3 DNA follows: TGTGCCAGCAGCGTTCAGGGGAATTCCTACGAGCAGTACTTC.

The V call is TRBV27, the J call TRBJ1-6, with no clear D. Trimming took 6 bases from V and 9 from J, leaving 15 bases between them. Germline-derived CDR1 and CDR2 are MNHEY and SMNVEV (reference sequence). There are 14 residues in the CDR3. Here the CDR3 DNA reads TGTGCCAGCAGCCAAGGGCAGGCGGGTTCACCCCTCCACTTT. It encodes CASSQGQAGSPLHF.

The rearrangement links TRBV10-3 to TRBJ2-2; D unclear. V shed 0 bases and J shed 6 bases, with 11 bases lying between them. The CDR3 spans 15 residues. Germline V gene data show CDR1 as ENHRY and CDR2 as SYGVKD. CDR3 amino acids: CAISESIAQSGELFF. In DNA form, the CDR3 reads TGTGCCATCAGTGAGTCAATAGCTCAGTCCGGGGAGCTGTTTTTT.

This chain links TRBV2 with TRBJ2-7; 7 nucleotides line up with TRBD1. Germline V gene sequence: CDR1 SNHLY, CDR2 FYNNEI. This CDR3 is built from 15 residues. Germline trimming cut 7 bases from V and 3 bases from J; bases unmatched to any gene: 12. The CDR3 loop is CASKMTGTAFYEQYF. The CDR3 nucleotides read TGTGCCAGCAAAATGACCGGGACAGCATTCTACGAGCAGTACTTC.

V gene TRBV30 combines with J gene TRBJ2-3, with 9 bases identical to TRBD1. CDR1 and CDR2 from the germline V gene are GTSNPN and SVGIG (reference sequence). Trimming cost V 3 bases and J 14 bases; bases outside gene matches: 6. The CDR3 has 11 amino acids. The CDR3 protein is CAWRRDRVLYF. The CDR3 coding sequence is TGTGCCTGGAGACGGGACAGGGTGTTGTATTTT.

This chain joins TRBV7-6 and TRBJ1-1; D gene ambiguous. V was pared by 5 bases and J by 0 bases, with 13 bases between. CDR1 is SGHVS and CDR2 is FNYEAQ in the germline V gene. CDR3 length: 15 residues. The CDR3 reads CASSPAVDMNTEAFF. Written as DNA, the CDR3 is TGTGCCAGCAGCCCAGCAGTAGACATGAACACTGAAGCTTTCTTT.

The chain links TRBV5-1 to TRBJ2-2, with D tentatively TRBD2 (5 bases). Trimming took off 5 bases at V and 8 bases at J, with 28 bases between the two ends. The CDR3 totals 18 residues. Germline lookup yields CDR1 SGHRS and CDR2 YFSETQ. The CDR3 protein is CASSDNPPTRIMLGELFF. CDR3 nucleotides: TGCGCCAGCAGTGATAATCCGCCTACTAGAATTATGTTAGGGGAGCTGTTTTTT.

The chain is built from TRBV7-2 and TRBJ2-7; 10 positions agree with TRBD1. Losses at the gene ends were 1 base for V and 3 bases for J; bases not matched to a gene: 6. The CDR3 extends over 16 amino acids. CDR1 and CDR2 (germline): SGHTA, FQGNSA. CDR3 sequence: CASSLGWDRGYYEQYF. In nucleotides, the CDR3 is TGTGCCAGCAGCTTAGGATGGGACAGGGGCTACTACGAGCAGTACTTC.

This chain connects TRBV5-1 to TRBJ2-7; tentatively, D is TRBD1 (8 bases). Germline CDR1 reads SGHRS; CDR2 reads YFSETQ. This CDR3 spans 15 amino acids. Deletions cut 4 bases from V and 3 bases from J, with 17 bases between. CDR3 loop: CASSMSQGGSYEQYF. The CDR3 DNA is TGCGCCAGCAGCATGTCACAGGGGGGGAGCTACGAGCAGTACTTC. Combining the CDR3 with reference TRBV5-1 and TRBJ2-7 gives the whole variable domain KAGVTQTPRYLIKTRGQQVTLSCSPISGHRSVSWYQQTPGQGLQFLFEYFSETQRNKGNFPGRFSGRQFSNSRSEMNVSTLELGDSALYLCASSMSQGGSYEQYFGPGTRLTVT.

The chain joins TRBV6-6 to TRBJ1-4; D is ambiguous. This CDR3 is built from 11 residues. Per germline, CDR1 MNHNY and CDR2 SVGAGI (reference sequence). V lost 6 bases, J lost 7 bases, and 6 bases lay in between. CDR3 sequence (DNA): TGTGCCAGCAGGGGAGGTGAAAAACTGTTTTTT. It translates to CASRGGEKLFF.

The chain carries TRBV28 and TRBJ1-2; 7 bases match TRBD1. Germline V gives CDR1 MDHEN, CDR2 SYDVKM. With V trimmed by 4 bases and J by 4 bases, 9 bases remained unmatched. The CDR3 has 15 amino acids. CDR3 in amino acids: CASSSYNRGPYGYTF. The CDR3 DNA reads TGTGCCAGCAGTTCGTACAACAGGGGTCCCTATGGCTACACCTTC.

As for this clone: This sample also contains other DNA sequences that code for the same CDR3. The chain carries TRBV7-3 and TRBJ2-2, with 8 nucleotides matching TRBD2. The trim removed 3 bases at V and 7 bases at J, leaving 4 bases unmatched. The CDR3 runs to 14 residues. Per germline, CDR1 SGHTA and CDR2 FQGTGA. CDR3 residues: CASSFGTRVGELFF. DNA of the CDR3: TGTGCCAGCAGCTTTGGGACTAGAGTCGGGGAGCTGTTTTTT.

V gene TRBV30 combines with J gene TRBJ1-6; D may be TRBD1 (6 bases). Germline assignment: CDR1 GTSNPN and CDR2 SVGIG (reference sequence). With 2 bases removed from V and 6 bases from J, the gap between germline ends came to 11 bases. The CDR3 contains 14 residues. CDR3 sequence: CAWSLQGGNSPLHF. The DNA for the CDR3 is TGTGCCTGGAGTTTACAGGGCGGTAATTCACCCCTCCACTTT. The complete variable domain, with remaining parts taken from reference TRBV30 and TRBJ1-6, reads SQTIHQWPATLVQPVGSPLSLECTVEGTSNPNLYWYRQAAGRGLQLLFYSVGIGQISSEVPQNLSASRPQDRQFILSSKKLLLSDSGFYLCAWSLQGGNSPLHFGNGTRLTVT.

The genes are TRBV19 and TRBJ1-2, with 10 positions matching TRBD1. The CDR3 spans 14 residues. Germline V gives CDR1 LNHDA, CDR2 SQIVND (reference sequence). The trim removed 11 bases at V and 4 bases at J, leaving 10 bases unmatched. In DNA form, the CDR3 reads TGTGCCGCGTCTGGGGGGACAGGGGCCTATGGCTACACCTTC. This codes for CAASGGTGAYGYTF.